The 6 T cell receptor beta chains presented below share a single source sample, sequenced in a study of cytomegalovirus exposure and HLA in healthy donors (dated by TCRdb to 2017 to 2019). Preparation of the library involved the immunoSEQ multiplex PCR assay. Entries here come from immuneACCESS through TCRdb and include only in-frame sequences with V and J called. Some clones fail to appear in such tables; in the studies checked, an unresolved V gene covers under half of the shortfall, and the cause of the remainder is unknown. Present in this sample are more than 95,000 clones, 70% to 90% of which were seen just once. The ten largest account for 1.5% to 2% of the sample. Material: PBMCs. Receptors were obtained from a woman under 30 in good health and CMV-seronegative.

CDR3 nucleotide sequence: TGTGCCAGCAGCTTAGGCGGGGGGGCTGTAGATACGCAGTATTTT. Protein: CASSLGGGAVDTQYF. The chain joins TRBV7-3 to TRBJ2-3; TRBD2 matches at 9 bases. The CDR3 consists of 15 residues. Germline V CDR1 and CDR2: SGHTA, FQGTGA. V was clipped by 2 bases and J by 5 bases; unmatched bases: 5.

The chain's CDR3 is CASSPGQGAYEQYF. The CDR3, as DNA: TGTGCCAGCAGTCCGGGACAGGGGGCCTACGAGCAGTACTTC. V gene TRBV9 combines with J gene TRBJ2-7, with 11 bases aligning to TRBD1. CDR1 and CDR2 from the germline V gene are SGDLS and YYNGEE. This CDR3 is 14 amino acids long. V lost 5 bases, J lost 2 bases, and 3 bases stayed unmatched. Combining the CDR3 with reference TRBV9 and TRBJ2-7 gives the whole variable domain DSGVTQTPKHLITATGQRVTLRCSPRSGDLSVYWYQQSLDQGLQFLIQYYNGEERAKGNILERFSAQQFPDLHSELNLSSLELGDSALYFCASSPGQGAYEQYFGPGTRLTVT.

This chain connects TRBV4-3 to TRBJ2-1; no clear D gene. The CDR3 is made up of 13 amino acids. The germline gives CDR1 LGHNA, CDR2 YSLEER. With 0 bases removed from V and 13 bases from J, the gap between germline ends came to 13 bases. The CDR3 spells CASSQDPGVFQFF. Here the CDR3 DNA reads TGCGCCAGCAGCCAAGACCCCGGTGTCTTTCAGTTCTTC.

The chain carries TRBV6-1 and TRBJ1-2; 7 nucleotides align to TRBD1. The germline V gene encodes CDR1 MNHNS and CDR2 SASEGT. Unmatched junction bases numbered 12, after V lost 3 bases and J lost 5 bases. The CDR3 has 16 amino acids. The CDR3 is CASSDPQTGIWYGYTF. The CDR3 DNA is TGTGCCAGCAGTGACCCCCAGACAGGGATATGGTATGGCTACACCTTC.

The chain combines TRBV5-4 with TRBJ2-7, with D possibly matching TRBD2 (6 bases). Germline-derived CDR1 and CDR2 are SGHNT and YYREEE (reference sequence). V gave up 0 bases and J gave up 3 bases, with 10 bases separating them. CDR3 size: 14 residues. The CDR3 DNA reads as TGTGCCAGCAGCTTGGGACTAGGAGGCTACGAGCAGTACTTC. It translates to CASSLGLGGYEQYF.

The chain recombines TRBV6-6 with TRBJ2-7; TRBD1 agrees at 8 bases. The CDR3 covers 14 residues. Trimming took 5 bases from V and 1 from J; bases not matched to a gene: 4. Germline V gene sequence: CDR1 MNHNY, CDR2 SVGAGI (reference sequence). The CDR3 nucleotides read TGTGCCAGCAGTCCGGGACAGGTTTCCTACGAGCAGTACTTC. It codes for CASSPGQVSYEQYF.